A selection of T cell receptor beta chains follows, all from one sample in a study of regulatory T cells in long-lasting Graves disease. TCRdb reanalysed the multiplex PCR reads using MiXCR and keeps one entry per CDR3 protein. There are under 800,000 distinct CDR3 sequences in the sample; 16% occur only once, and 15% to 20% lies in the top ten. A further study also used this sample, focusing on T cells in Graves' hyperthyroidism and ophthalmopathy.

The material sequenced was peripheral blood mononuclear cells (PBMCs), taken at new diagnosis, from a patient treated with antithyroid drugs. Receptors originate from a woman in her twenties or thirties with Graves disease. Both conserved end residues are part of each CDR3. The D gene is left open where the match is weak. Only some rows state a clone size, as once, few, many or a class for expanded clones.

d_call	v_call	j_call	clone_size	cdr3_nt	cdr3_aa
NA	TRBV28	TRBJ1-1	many	TGTGCCAGCAAAATGAACACTGAAGCTTTCTTT	CASKMNTEAFF
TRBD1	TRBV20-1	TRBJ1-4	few	TGCAGTGCAGAGACAGGGGTTAATGAAAAACTGTTTTTT	CSAETGVNEKLFF
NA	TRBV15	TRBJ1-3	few	TGTGCCACCAGCCCCGACGGGGGAACTGGAAACACCATATATTTT	CATSPDGGTGNTIYF
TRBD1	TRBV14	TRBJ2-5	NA	TGTGCCAGCAGTCGGACAGGGGCCCGATGGTCGAACCAAGAGACCCAGTACTTC	CASSRTGARWSNQETQYF
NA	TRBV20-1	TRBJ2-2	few	TGCAGTGCTAGTCCGTCTACCCTCACCGGGGAGCTGTTTTTT	CSASPSTLTGELFF
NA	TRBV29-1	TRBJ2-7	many	TGCAGCGTTGGGAGCGATCTCTACGAGCAGTACTTC	CSVGSDLYEQYF
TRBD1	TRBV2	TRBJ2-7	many	TGTGCCAGCGCTGGGACAGGGAGGCCCTACGAGCAGTACTTC	CASAGTGRPYEQYF
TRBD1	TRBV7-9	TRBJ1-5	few	TGTGCCAGCAGCCCGACAGGGCCCGATCAGCCCCAGCATTTT	CASSPTGPDQPQHF
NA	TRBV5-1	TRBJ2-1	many	TGCGCCAGCAGCTTGGAGCAGGGATCGGCCAATGAGCAGTTCTTC	CASSLEQGSANEQFF
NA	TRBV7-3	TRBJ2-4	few	TGTGCCAGCAGCTTATCCGCGGTCAACGGGGATGAGCAGTACTTC	CASSLSAVNGDEQYF
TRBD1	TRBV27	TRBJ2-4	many	TGTGCCTCATCGGTCAGGGGGTGGGGTCGGCACATTCAGTACTTC	CASSVRGWGRHIQYF
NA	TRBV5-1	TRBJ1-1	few	TGCGCCAGCAGCTCGGGGCCCGGTGGGGGGAGAGACACTGAAGCTTTCTTT	CASSSGPGGGRDTEAFF
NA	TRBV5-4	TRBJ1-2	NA	TGTGCCAGCAGCACTCACAATTCAGGGCTAAATGGCTACACCTTC	CASSTHNSGLNGYTF
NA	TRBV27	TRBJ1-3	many	TGTGCCAGCAGTTTGGGTGGGGGCCCTGGAAACACCATATATTTT	CASSLGGGPGNTIYF
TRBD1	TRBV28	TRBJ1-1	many	TGTGCCAGCAGTTTGGTTCTGATAGGGGGCCACACTGAAGCTTTCTTT	CASSLVLIGGHTEAFF
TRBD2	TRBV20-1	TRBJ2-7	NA	TGCAGTGCTAGGCAGCGGGGGACATACTACGAGCAGTACTTC	CSARQRGTYYEQYF
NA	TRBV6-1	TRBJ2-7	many	TGTGCCGCCCAAACAGGGAAGTCCTACGAGCAGTACTTC	CAAQTGKSYEQYF
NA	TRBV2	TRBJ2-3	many	TGTGCCAGCAGTGAACTGACTAGTGGAACAGATACGCAGTATTTT	CASSELTSGTDTQYF
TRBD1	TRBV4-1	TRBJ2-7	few	TGCGCCAGCAGCCACCTACAGGGGGGAAATCGCTACGAGCAGTACTTC	CASSHLQGGNRYEQYF
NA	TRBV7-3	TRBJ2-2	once	TGTGCCAGCAGCTTAAAAAACCGCGCGGCCACCGGGGAGCTGTTTTTT	CASSLKNRAATGELFF
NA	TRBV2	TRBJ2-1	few	TGTGCCAGCAATGTCTCCAGCCGTGAGCAGTTCTTC	CASNVSSREQFF
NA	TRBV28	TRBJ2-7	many	TGTGCCAGCGAAATAGGGGGATCCTACGAGCAGTACTTC	CASEIGGSYEQYF
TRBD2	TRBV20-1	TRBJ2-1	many	TGCAGTGCTAGAGGCCCACCTTGGAGCGGGAGGGCCGGCAATGAGCAGTTCTTC	CSARGPPWSGRAGNEQFF
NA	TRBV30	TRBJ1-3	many	TGTGCCTGGACGGGGGGTGGAAACACCATATATTTT	CAWTGGGNTIYF
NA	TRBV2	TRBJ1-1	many	TGTGCCAGCAGTGTGTCAGTATCCAACACTGAAGCTTTCTTT	CASSVSVSNTEAFF
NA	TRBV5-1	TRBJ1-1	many	TGTGCCAGCAGCCTGACTGGCACTGAAGCTTTCTTT	CASSLTGTEAFF
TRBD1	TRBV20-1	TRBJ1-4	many	TGCAGTGCTAGAGACAGGCAGGGGGCTAATGAAAAACTGTTTTTT	CSARDRQGANEKLFF
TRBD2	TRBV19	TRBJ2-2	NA	TGTGCCAGTAGTACCGGACTAGACCCGATCACCGGGGAGCTGTTTTTT	CASSTGLDPITGELFF
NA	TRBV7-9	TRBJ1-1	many	TGTGCCAGCAGCCAGTCCGGGGAGAACACTGAAGCTTTCTTT	CASSQSGENTEAFF
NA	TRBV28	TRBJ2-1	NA	TGTGCCAGCTCACCGTTTTACGGGGGCAACTCACTAGGCTTCTATGAGCAGTTCTTC	CASSPFYGGNSLGFYEQFF
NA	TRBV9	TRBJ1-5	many	TGTGCCAGCAGCCCAAAGGGTGATCAGCCCCAGCATTTT	CASSPKGDQPQHF
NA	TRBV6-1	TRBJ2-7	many	TGTGCCAGCACCATAGGGGGGACAGCCTACGAGCAGTACTTC	CASTIGGTAYEQYF
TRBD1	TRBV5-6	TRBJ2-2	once	TGTGCCAGCAGCCTACAGGGGGTTTACACCGGGGAGCCGTTTTTT	CASSLQGVYTGEPFF
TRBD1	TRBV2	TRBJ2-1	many	TGTGCCAGCAAAGTGAGGACAGGGGGAGGGGATGAGCAGTTCTTC	CASKVRTGGGDEQFF
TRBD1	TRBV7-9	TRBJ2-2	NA	TGTGCCAGCAGCTTAGGGAACAGGGGGCGTGACGTCTCCGGGGAGCTGTTTTTT	CASSLGNRGRDVSGELFF
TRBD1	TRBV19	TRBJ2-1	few	TGTGCCAGTAGTATATCGCAGGGGGCCTACAATGAGCAGTTCTTC	CASSISQGAYNEQFF
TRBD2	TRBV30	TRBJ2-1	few	TGTGCCTGGAGTGGGACTAGCGGGCAGCAGTTCTTC	CAWSGTSGQQFF
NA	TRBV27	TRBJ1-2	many	TGTGCCAGCAGTTTGATCCAGGGTGAGGATGGCTACACCTTC	CASSLIQGEDGYTF
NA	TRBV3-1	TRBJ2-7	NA	TGTGCCAGCAGCCCTCCTCCCGGACCATTGTCCTACGAGCAGTACTTC	CASSPPPGPLSYEQYF
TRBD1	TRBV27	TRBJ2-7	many	TGTGCCAGCAGTCCCCAGACAGGGGGTCCCTCCTACGAGCAGTACTTC	CASSPQTGGPSYEQYF
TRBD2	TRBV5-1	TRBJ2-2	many	TGCGCCACCCAGCTCGGCGGGAGTCTTACCGGGGAGCTGTTTTTT	CATQLGGSLTGELFF
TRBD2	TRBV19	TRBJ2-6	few	TGTGCCAGTAGTCTTGGACTAGCGGGGGCCCCCTCTGGGGCCAACGTCCTGACTTTC	CASSLGLAGAPSGANVLTF
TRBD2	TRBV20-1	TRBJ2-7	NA	TGCAGTCCCCAAAGCGGGAGTCTGTACGAGCAGTACTTC	CSPQSGSLYEQYF
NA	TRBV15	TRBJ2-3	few	TGTGCCACCAGCAGACCTTTTAGCAGGAGGGCTCTCACAGATACGCAGTATTTT	CATSRPFSRRALTDTQYF